One sample yielded the 3 T cell receptor beta chains listed below, sequenced in a study of chemoradiotherapy in HPV16-positive cancers. Some clones are missing from TCRdb's copy, which holds only in-frame ones; the method was immunoSEQ multiplex PCR. The table has over 15,000 clones, 60% to 80% seen once; the top ten hold around 9.9%. Collection of the sample occurred from a patient who underwent chemoradiotherapy. All receptors derive from a human donor with HPV-associated anogenital cancer.

J is TRBJ1-2 and V is TRBV28; perhaps TRBD1 as D (5 bases). The CDR3 extends over 12 amino acids. Between the trimmed V and J ends, which lost 3 bases and 5 bases, there was a span of 7 bases. Germline V gene sequence: CDR1 MDHEN, CDR2 SYDVKM. CDR3 region: CASSLRQYGYTF. CDR3 nucleotides: TGTGCCAGCAGTTTGAGACAGTATGGCTACACCTTC.

The chain has TRBV6-1 and TRBJ1-1; D is unresolved. The CDR3 sequence is 13 residues long. Trimming shortened V by 3 bases and J by 7 bases, and 12 bases separated the two germline ends. In germline, CDR1 is MNHNS, CDR2 SASEGT. CDR3 nucleotide sequence: TGTGCCAGCAGTGAGGTCTATGGGATTGAAGCTTTCTTT. It codes for CASSEVYGIEAFF.

The chain employs TRBV11-3 and TRBJ1-2; the match to TRBD1 covers 7 bases. CDR1 and CDR2 from the germline V gene are SGHNT and YENEEA. This CDR3 region has 12 residues. The V gene end was trimmed by 4 bases and the J gene end by 7 bases; junction bases not matched to a gene: 3. The CDR3 sequence: CASSSTGVGYTF. DNA for the CDR3: TGTGCCAGCAGCTCCACAGGGGTTGGCTACACCTTC.